These T cell receptor beta chains were read from a single sample in a study of OX40 agonist ivuxolimab in advanced cancers. Using immunoSEQ multiplex PCR, the repertoire was profiled, and TCRdb retains in-frame clones only, with some absent. The table has approximately 30,000 clones, around four fifths seen once. Sequences were derived from CD4+ or CD8+ T cells sorted from blood, sampled in a trial of the OX40 agonist ivuxolimab. Source of these receptors: an adult with an advanced solid tumor such as melanoma, head and neck, liver or kidney cancer. The CDR3 runs from the conserved cysteine through the conserved F or W. Fields, in order: clone size, V gene, J gene, D gene, CDR3 protein, CDR3 DNA. A D gene is named only where the DNA matches it firmly. Only some rows state a clone size, as once, few, many or a class for expanded clones.

clone_size: NA
v_call: TRBV7-9
j_call: TRBJ2-2
d_call: TRBD2
cdr3_aa: CASRTGGGTGELFF
cdr3_nt: TGTGCCAGCAGAACGGGGGGAGGCACCGGGGAGCTGTTTTTT

clone_size: NA
v_call: TRBV5-6
j_call: TRBJ2-7
d_call: TRBD2
cdr3_aa: CASSGGIAGGFYEQYF
cdr3_nt: TGTGCCAGCAGCGGTGGTATAGCGGGAGGATTCTACGAGCAGTACTTC

clone_size: NA
v_call: TRBV27
j_call: TRBJ1-6
d_call: TRBD1
cdr3_aa: CASSLGTGDNSPLHF
cdr3_nt: TGTGCCAGCAGTTTGGGGACAGGGGATAATTCACCCCTCCACTTT

clone_size: NA
v_call: TRBV28
j_call: TRBJ1-5
d_call: NA
cdr3_aa: CASREQGDQPQHF
cdr3_nt: TGTGCCAGCAGGGAACAGGGTGATCAGCCCCAGCATTTT

clone_size: NA
v_call: TRBV15
j_call: TRBJ1-5
d_call: NA
cdr3_aa: CATSEDSNQPQHF
cdr3_nt: TGTGCCACCAGCGAAGACAGCAATCAGCCCCAGCATTTT

clone_size: NA
v_call: TRBV6-1
j_call: TRBJ2-5
d_call: TRBD1
cdr3_aa: CASSESYRGTWETQYF
cdr3_nt: TGTGCCAGCAGTGAGTCGTACAGGGGAACTTGGGAGACCCAGTACTTC

clone_size: NA
v_call: TRBV7-8
j_call: TRBJ2-5
d_call: TRBD2
cdr3_aa: CASSPSGGWGGTQYF
cdr3_nt: TGTGCCAGCAGCCCTAGCGGGGGATGGGGGGGGACCCAGTACTTC

clone_size: NA
v_call: TRBV28
j_call: TRBJ2-5
d_call: TRBD1
cdr3_aa: CASSPTGLEGETQYF
cdr3_nt: TGTGCCAGCAGTCCGACAGGGCTTGAAGGAGAGACCCAGTACTTC

clone_size: NA
v_call: TRBV19
j_call: TRBJ1-1
d_call: TRBD1
cdr3_aa: CASIGQGITEAFF
cdr3_nt: TGTGCCAGTATCGGACAGGGGATTACTGAAGCTTTCTTT

clone_size: NA
v_call: TRBV5-1
j_call: TRBJ2-5
d_call: NA
cdr3_aa: CASRFGRGMLQETQYF
cdr3_nt: TGCGCCAGCAGATTCGGTCGGGGCATGTTACAAGAGACCCAGTACTTC

clone_size: NA
v_call: TRBV7-9
j_call: TRBJ2-7
d_call: NA
cdr3_aa: CASTPVGSPYEQYF
cdr3_nt: TGTGCCAGCACCCCTGTAGGTTCCCCCTACGAGCAGTACTTC

clone_size: NA
v_call: TRBV28
j_call: TRBJ2-5
d_call: NA
cdr3_aa: CASSPLRNSLYGAQYF
cdr3_nt: TGTGCCAGCAGTCCCCTCCGTAACAGTCTCTACGGGGCCCAGTACTTC

clone_size: many
v_call: TRBV4-3
j_call: TRBJ1-1
d_call: TRBD1
cdr3_aa: CASSQGVTGAMTEAFF
cdr3_nt: TGCGCCAGCAGCCAAGGAGTGACAGGGGCGATGACTGAAGCTTTCTTT

clone_size: NA
v_call: TRBV7-2
j_call: TRBJ2-7
d_call: NA
cdr3_aa: CASSFGSGEQYF
cdr3_nt: TGTGCCAGCAGCTTTGGTAGCGGCGAGCAGTACTTC

clone_size: NA
v_call: TRBV10-3
j_call: TRBJ2-1
d_call: TRBD2
cdr3_aa: CAISESLGTSGSGEQFF
cdr3_nt: TGTGCCATCAGTGAGTCCCTCGGGACTAGCGGGAGTGGTGAGCAGTTCTTC

clone_size: NA
v_call: TRBV4-1
j_call: TRBJ1-5
d_call: TRBD1
cdr3_aa: CASSQSTLGTGSQPQHF
cdr3_nt: TGCGCCAGCAGCCAATCAACGTTGGGGACAGGGTCTCAGCCCCAGCATTTT

clone_size: NA
v_call: TRBV4-3
j_call: TRBJ1-1
d_call: NA
cdr3_aa: CASSQEVDHFWDTEAFF
cdr3_nt: TGCGCCAGCAGCCAAGAAGTTGACCACTTCTGGGACACTGAAGCTTTCTTT

clone_size: NA
v_call: TRBV9
j_call: TRBJ1-3
d_call: NA
cdr3_aa: CASSVTGDSGNTIYF
cdr3_nt: TGTGCCAGCAGCGTAACGGGTGACTCTGGAAACACCATATATTTT

clone_size: NA
v_call: TRBV6-5
j_call: TRBJ1-4
d_call: TRBD1
cdr3_aa: CASSYADRANEKLFF
cdr3_nt: TGTGCCAGCAGTTACGCAGACAGGGCAAATGAAAAACTGTTTTTT

clone_size: NA
v_call: TRBV7-9
j_call: TRBJ1-5
d_call: TRBD1
cdr3_aa: CASSPGQGNQPQHF
cdr3_nt: TGTGCCAGCAGCCCAGGACAGGGGAATCAGCCCCAGCATTTT

clone_size: NA
v_call: TRBV30
j_call: TRBJ1-1
d_call: NA
cdr3_aa: CAWTGEGTEAFF
cdr3_nt: TGTGCCTGGACAGGGGAGGGCACTGAAGCTTTCTTT

clone_size: NA
v_call: TRBV30
j_call: TRBJ2-7
d_call: TRBD1
cdr3_aa: CAFGTGLGGYEQYF
cdr3_nt: TGTGCCTTCGGGACAGGTTTGGGGGGCTACGAGCAGTACTTC

clone_size: few
v_call: TRBV19
j_call: TRBJ2-7
d_call: NA
cdr3_aa: CASSIGPGSSYEQYF
cdr3_nt: TGTGCCAGTAGTATAGGGCCGGGAAGCTCCTACGAGCAGTACTTC

clone_size: NA
v_call: TRBV7-3
j_call: TRBJ1-2
d_call: NA
cdr3_aa: CASSLEGNYGYTF
cdr3_nt: TGTGCCAGCAGCTTAGAGGGAAACTATGGCTACACCTTC

clone_size: NA
v_call: TRBV28
j_call: TRBJ1-6
d_call: NA
cdr3_aa: CASSLWGSSYNSPLHF
cdr3_nt: TGTGCCAGCAGTCTATGGGGTAGCTCCTATAATTCACCCCTCCACTTT

clone_size: few
v_call: TRBV30
j_call: TRBJ2-7
d_call: NA
cdr3_aa: CAWSGGETPLITSEQYF
cdr3_nt: TGTGCCTGGAGTGGGGGGGAGACTCCCCTGATTACGAGCGAGCAGTACTTC

clone_size: NA
v_call: TRBV30
j_call: TRBJ1-2
d_call: NA
cdr3_aa: CAWVRQGSNYGYTF
cdr3_nt: TGTGCCTGGGTGAGGCAGGGGTCTAACTATGGCTACACCTTC

clone_size: NA
v_call: TRBV9
j_call: TRBJ2-3
d_call: NA
cdr3_aa: CASSSHGGGFTDTQYF
cdr3_nt: TGTGCCAGCAGTTCACACGGGGGCGGGTTCACAGATACGCAGTATTTT

clone_size: NA
v_call: TRBV6-5
j_call: TRBJ1-4
d_call: NA
cdr3_aa: CASSWATNEKLFF
cdr3_nt: TGTGCCAGCAGTTGGGCAACTAATGAAAAACTGTTTTTT

clone_size: NA
v_call: TRBV28
j_call: TRBJ1-2
d_call: NA
cdr3_aa: CASSQYGQLNYGYTF
cdr3_nt: TGTGCCAGCAGCCAATACGGACAACTTAACTATGGCTACACCTTC

clone_size: medium-sized
v_call: TRBV28
j_call: TRBJ2-7
d_call: NA
cdr3_aa: CASSFSGEQYF
cdr3_nt: TGTGCCAGCAGTTTTTCAGGCGAGCAGTACTTC

clone_size: NA
v_call: TRBV29-1
j_call: TRBJ2-7
d_call: NA
cdr3_aa: CSVKNGGRNEQYF
cdr3_nt: TGCAGCGTGAAAAACGGGGGGCGGAACGAGCAGTACTTC

clone_size: NA
v_call: TRBV5-1
j_call: TRBJ1-1
d_call: TRBD1
cdr3_aa: CASSLAGGPEAFF
cdr3_nt: TGCGCCAGCAGCTTGGCAGGGGGCCCTGAAGCTTTCTTT

clone_size: once
v_call: TRBV4-1
j_call: TRBJ1-3
d_call: NA
cdr3_aa: CASGSGNTIYF
cdr3_nt: TGCGCCAGCGGCTCTGGAAACACCATATATTTT

clone_size: NA
v_call: TRBV13
j_call: TRBJ2-1
d_call: NA
cdr3_aa: CASSIRGGFSYNEQFF
cdr3_nt: TGTGCCAGCAGCATCAGAGGGGGGTTTTCCTACAATGAGCAGTTCTTC

clone_size: NA
v_call: TRBV4-1
j_call: TRBJ1-2
d_call: NA
cdr3_aa: CASSQDSGDGYTF
cdr3_nt: TGCGCCAGCAGCCAAGATTCCGGGGATGGCTACACCTTC

clone_size: NA
v_call: TRBV6-1
j_call: TRBJ2-6
d_call: TRBD1
cdr3_aa: CASIATGSGANVLTF
cdr3_nt: TGTGCCAGCATCGCGACAGGGTCGGGGGCCAACGTCCTGACTTTC